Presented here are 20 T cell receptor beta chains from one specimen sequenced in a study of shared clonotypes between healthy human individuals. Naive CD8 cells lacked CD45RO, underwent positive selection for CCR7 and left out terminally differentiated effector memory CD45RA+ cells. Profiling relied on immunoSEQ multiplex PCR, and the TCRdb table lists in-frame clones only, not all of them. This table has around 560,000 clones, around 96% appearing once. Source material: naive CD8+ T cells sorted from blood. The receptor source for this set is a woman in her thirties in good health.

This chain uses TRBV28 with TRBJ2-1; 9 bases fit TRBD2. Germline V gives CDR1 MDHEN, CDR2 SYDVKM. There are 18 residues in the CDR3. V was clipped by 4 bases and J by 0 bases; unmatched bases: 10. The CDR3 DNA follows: TGTGCCAGCAGTTCATCAAGCCTAGCGGGGAGCTCCTACAATGAGCAGTTCTTC. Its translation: CASSSSSLAGSSYNEQFF.

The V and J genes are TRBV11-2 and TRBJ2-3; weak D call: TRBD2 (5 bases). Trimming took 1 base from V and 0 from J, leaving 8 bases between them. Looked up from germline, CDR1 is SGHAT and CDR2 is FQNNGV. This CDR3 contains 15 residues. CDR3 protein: CASSLVGSSTDTQYF. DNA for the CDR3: TGTGCCAGCAGCTTAGTTGGGAGCAGCACAGATACGCAGTATTTT.

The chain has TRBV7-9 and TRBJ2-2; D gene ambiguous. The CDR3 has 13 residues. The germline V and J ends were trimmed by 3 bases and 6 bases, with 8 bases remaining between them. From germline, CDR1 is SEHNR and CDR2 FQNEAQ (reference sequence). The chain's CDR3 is CASSFSASGELFF. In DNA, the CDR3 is TGTGCCAGCAGCTTCTCAGCCTCCGGGGAGCTGTTTTTT.

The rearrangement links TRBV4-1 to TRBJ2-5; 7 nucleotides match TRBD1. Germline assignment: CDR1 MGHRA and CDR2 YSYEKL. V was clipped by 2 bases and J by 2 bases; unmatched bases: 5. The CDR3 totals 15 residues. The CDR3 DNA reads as TGCGCCAGCAGCCAATTCCGGGACAGTCAAGAGACCCAGTACTTC. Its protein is CASSQFRDSQETQYF.

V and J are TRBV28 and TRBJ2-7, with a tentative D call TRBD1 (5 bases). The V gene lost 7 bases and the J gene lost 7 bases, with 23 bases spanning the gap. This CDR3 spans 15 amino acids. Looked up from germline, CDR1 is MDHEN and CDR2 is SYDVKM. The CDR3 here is CASTAQGSPTGEQYF. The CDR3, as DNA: TGTGCCAGCACGGCGCAGGGCTCGCCCACGGGTGAGCAGTACTTC.

The CDR3 sequence: CASSPLEREGFEQYF. In nucleotides, the CDR3 is TGTGCCAGCAGCCCTCTCGAGCGGGAGGGCTTCGAGCAGTACTTC. The chain employs TRBV5-6 and TRBJ2-5, with 10 bases that match TRBD2. The J call could be wrong; TRBJ2-7 is a better fit for the DNA end. The CDR3 is 15 residues long. Germline CDR1 reads SGHDT; CDR2 reads YYEEEE.

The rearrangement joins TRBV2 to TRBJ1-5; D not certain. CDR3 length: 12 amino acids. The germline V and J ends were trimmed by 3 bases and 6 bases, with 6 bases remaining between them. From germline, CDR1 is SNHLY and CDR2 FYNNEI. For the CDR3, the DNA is TGTGCCAGCAGTGAGTGGAGTCAGCCCCAGCATTTT. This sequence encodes CASSEWSQPQHF.

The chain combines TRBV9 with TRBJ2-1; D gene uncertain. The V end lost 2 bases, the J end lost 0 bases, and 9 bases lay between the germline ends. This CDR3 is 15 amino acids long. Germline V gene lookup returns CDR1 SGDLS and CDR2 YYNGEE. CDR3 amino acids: CASSVKVSSYNEQFF. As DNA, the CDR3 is TGTGCCAGCAGCGTTAAGGTTAGCTCCTACAATGAGCAGTTCTTC.

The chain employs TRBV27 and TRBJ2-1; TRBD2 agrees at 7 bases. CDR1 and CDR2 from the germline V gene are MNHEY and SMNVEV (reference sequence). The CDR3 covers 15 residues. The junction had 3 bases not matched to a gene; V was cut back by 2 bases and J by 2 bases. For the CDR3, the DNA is TGTGCCAGCAGTTTAAGACTAGCCACCTACAATGAGCAGTTCTTC. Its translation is CASSLRLATYNEQFF.

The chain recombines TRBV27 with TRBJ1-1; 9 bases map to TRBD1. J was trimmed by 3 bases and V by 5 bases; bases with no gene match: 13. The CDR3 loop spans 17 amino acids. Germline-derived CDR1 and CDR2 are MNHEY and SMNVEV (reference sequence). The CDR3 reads CASSIRQGDVTDTEAFF. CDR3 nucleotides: TGTGCCAGCAGTATCAGACAGGGGGATGTCACGGACACTGAAGCTTTCTTT.

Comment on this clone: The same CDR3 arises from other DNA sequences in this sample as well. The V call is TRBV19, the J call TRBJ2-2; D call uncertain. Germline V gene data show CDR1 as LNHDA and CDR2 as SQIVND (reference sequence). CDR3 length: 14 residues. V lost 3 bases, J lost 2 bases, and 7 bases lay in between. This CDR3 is CASSIDTNTGELFF. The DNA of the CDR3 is TGTGCCAGTAGTATCGACACCAACACCGGGGAGCTGTTTTTT.

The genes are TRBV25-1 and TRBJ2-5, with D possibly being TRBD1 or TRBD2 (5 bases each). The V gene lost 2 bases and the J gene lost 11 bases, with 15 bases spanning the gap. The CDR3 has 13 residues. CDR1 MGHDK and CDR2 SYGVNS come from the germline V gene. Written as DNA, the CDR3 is TGTGCCAGCAGTGAAGGGGGAGTGGGGGAGCAGTACTTC. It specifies CASSEGGVGEQYF.

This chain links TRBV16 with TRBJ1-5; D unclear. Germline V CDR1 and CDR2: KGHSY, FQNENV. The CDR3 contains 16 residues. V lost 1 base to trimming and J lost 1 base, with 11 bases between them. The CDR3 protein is CASSQLYLGSNQPQHF. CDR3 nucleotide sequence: TGTGCCAGCAGCCAATTGTATCTGGGAAGCAATCAGCCCCAGCATTTT.

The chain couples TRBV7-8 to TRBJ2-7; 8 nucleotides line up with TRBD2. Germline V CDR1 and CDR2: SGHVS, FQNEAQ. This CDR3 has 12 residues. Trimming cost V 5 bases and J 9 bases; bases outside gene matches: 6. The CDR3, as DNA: TGTGCCAGCAGCATGACGGGAGGGCGGCAGTACTTC. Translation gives CASSMTGGRQYF.

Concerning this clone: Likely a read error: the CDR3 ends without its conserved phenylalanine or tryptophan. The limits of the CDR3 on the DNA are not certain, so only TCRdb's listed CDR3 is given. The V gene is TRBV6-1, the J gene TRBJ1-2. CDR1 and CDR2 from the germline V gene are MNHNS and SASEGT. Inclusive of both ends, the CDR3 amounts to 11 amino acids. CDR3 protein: CASSLGGETGL.

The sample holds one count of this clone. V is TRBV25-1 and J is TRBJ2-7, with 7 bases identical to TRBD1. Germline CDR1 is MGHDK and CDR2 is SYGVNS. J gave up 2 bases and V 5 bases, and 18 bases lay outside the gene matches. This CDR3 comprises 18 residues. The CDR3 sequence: CASSNGQAKHDLTYEQYF. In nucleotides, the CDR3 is TGTGCCAGCAGTAACGGACAGGCTAAACATGACTTAACCTACGAGCAGTACTTC.

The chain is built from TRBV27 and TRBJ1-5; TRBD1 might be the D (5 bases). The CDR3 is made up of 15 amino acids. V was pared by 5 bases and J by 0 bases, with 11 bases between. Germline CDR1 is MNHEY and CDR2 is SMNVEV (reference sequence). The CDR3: CASSPRQYSNQPQHF. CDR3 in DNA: TGTGCCAGCAGTCCCCGACAGTATAGCAATCAGCCCCAGCATTTT.

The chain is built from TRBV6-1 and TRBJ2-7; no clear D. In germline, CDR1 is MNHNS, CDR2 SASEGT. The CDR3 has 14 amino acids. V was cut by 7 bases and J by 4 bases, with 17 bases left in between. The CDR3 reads CASNLSSAEYEQYF. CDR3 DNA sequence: TGTGCCAGCAATCTTTCGTCGGCGGAGTACGAGCAGTACTTC.

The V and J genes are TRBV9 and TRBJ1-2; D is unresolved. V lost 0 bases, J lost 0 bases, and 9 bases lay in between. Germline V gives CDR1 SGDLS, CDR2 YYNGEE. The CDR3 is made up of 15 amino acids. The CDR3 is CASSVGGTANYGYTF. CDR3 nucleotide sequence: TGTGCCAGCAGCGTAGGAGGAACAGCTAACTATGGCTACACCTTC.

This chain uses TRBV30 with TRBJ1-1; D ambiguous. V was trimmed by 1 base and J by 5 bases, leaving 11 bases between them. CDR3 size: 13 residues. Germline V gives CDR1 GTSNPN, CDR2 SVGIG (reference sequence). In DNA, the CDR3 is TGTGCCTGGAGTGGGACCCGAAGGACTGAAGCTTTCTTT. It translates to CAWSGTRRTEAFF.